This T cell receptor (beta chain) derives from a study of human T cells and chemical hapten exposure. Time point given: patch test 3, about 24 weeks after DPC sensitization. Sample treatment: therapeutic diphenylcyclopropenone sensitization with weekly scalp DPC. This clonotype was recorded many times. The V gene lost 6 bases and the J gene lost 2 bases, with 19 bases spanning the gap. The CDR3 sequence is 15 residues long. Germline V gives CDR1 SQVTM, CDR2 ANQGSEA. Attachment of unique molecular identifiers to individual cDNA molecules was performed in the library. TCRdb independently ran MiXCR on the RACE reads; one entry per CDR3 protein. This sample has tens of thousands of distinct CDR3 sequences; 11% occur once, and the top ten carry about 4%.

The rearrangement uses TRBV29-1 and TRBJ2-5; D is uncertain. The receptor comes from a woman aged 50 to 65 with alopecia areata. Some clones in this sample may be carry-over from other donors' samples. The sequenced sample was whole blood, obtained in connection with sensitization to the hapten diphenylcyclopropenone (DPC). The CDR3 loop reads CSVLSGVVGQETQYF. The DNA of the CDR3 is TGCAGCGTCCTCTCTGGCGTGGTCGGACAAGAGACCCAGTACTTC.